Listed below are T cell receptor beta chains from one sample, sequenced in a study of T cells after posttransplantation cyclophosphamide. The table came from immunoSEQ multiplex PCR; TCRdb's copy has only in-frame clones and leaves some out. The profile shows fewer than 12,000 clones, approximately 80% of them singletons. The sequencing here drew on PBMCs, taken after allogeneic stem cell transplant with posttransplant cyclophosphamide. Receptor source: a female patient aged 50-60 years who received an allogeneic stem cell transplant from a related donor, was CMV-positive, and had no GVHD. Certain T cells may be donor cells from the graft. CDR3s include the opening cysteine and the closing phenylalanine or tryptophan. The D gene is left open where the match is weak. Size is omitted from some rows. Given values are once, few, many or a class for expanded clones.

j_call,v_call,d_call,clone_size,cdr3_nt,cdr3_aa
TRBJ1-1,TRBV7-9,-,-,TGTGCCAGCAGCTTACTGGCAGGGAACACTGAAGCTTTCTTT,CASSLLAGNTEAFF
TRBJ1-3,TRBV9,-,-,TGTGCCAGCAGCGTAGGGCTCTCTGGAAACACCATATATTTT,CASSVGLSGNTIYF
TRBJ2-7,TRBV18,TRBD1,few,TGTGCCAGCTCACCGGGACAGAGCGAGCAGTACTTC,CASSPGQSEQYF
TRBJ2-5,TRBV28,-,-,TGTGCCGGCAGGGGGGCCATCCAAGAGACCCAGTACTTC,CAGRGAIQETQYF
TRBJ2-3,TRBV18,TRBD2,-,TGTGCCAGCTCACCAACGGGGGGTGCCACAGATACGCAGTATTTT,CASSPTGGATDTQYF
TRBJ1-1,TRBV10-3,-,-,TGTGCCATCAGTGCGTACGGGGTTGAAGCTTTCTTT,CAISAYGVEAFF
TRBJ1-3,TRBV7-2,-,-,TGTGCCAGCAGCTTAGGAGTCAGCGGCGGAGGAAACACCATATATTTT,CASSLGVSGGGNTIYF
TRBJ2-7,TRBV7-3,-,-,TGTGCCAGCAGCTTAGTAGGAGGGAACGAGCAGTACTTC,CASSLVGGNEQYF
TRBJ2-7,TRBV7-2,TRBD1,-,TGTGCCAGCAGCCCAAATTCGGACAGGTTAAATACCTACGAGCAGTACTTC,CASSPNSDRLNTYEQYF
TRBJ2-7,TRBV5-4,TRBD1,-,TGTGCCAGCAGCCCCGGGACAGCGAATTCCTACGAGCAGTACTTC,CASSPGTANSYEQYF
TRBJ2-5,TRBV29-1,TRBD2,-,TGCAGCGTTACTAGCGGGGGGGTGGAAGAGACCCAGTACTTC,CSVTSGGVEETQYF
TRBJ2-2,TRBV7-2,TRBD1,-,TGTGCCAGCAGCTTAGGGACAGGACGGGGAAACACCGGGGAGCTGTTTTTT,CASSLGTGRGNTGELFF
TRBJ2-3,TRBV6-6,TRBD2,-,TGTGCCAGCAGTTGGGCGGGGGGGTTAGATACGCAGTATTTT,CASSWAGGLDTQYF
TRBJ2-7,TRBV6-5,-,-,TGTGCCAGCAGCCGAACCACAGGGTCCGAGCAGTACTTC,CASSRTTGSEQYF
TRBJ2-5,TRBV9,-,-,TGTGCCAGCAGCGTAGGGGAGCGTTGGGGTGTTGGAGAGACCCAGTACTTC,CASSVGERWGVGETQYF
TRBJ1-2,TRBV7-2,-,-,TGTGCCAGCAGCCCGGCCGGTGGAGCGAACTATGGCTACACCTTC,CASSPAGGANYGYTF
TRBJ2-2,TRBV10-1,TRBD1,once,TGCGCCAGCAGTGTGGGACAGCCTGAGTCAGGATGGCCTGAGGCCGGGGAGCTGTTTTTT,CASSVGQPESGWPEAGELFF
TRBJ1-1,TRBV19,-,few,TGTGCCAGTAGTATTTGGACACTGACGGACACTGAAGCTTTCTTT,CASSIWTLTDTEAFF
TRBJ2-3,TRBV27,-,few,TGTGCCAGCAGTTTACACGCCGGCAGGTTAAACCGGGACTCACCCACAGATACGCAGTATTTT,CASSLHAGRLNRDSPTDTQYF
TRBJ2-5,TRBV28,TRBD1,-,TGTGCCAGCAGTCAGACCGGGACAGGGAGGTTGCAGTACTTC,CASSQTGTGRLQYF
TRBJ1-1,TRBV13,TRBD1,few,TGTGCCAGCAGCCACAGGGGGGCGTACACTGAAGCTTTCTTT,CASSHRGAYTEAFF
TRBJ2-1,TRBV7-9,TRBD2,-,TGTGCCAGCAGCTTTTGGAGCGGGGGCTACAATGAGCAGTTCTTC,CASSFWSGGYNEQFF
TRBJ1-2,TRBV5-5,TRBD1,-,TGTGCCAGCAAACGGGACAGGGCCACTAACTATGGCTACACCTTC,CASKRDRATNYGYTF
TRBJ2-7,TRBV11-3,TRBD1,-,TGTGCCAGCAGCTTAGCCGGGACAGGGCCCTTTTTACCCACCTACGAGCAGTACTTC,CASSLAGTGPFLPTYEQYF
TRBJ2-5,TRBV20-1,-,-,TGCAGTGCTAGAGCGCAAGAGACCCAGTACTTC,CSARAQETQYF
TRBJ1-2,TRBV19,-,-,TGTGCCAGTTCTAGCTGGGCAGGGGATGATGGCTACACCTTC,CASSSWAGDDGYTF
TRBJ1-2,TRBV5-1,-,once,TGCGCCAGCGGTCTTGGGGGCAATGAGGACTATGGCTACACCTTC,CASGLGGNEDYGYTF
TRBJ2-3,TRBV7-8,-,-,TGTGCCAGCAGCTTAGGAGGTTACACAGATACGCAGTATTTT,CASSLGGYTDTQYF
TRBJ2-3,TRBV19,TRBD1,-,TGTGCCAGTAGTGGGGCAGGGACAGGGGGCCATCCTAACACAGATACGCAGTATTTT,CASSGAGTGGHPNTDTQYF
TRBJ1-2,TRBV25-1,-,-,TGTGCCAGCAGTGAGCGGACTAAGGATGGCTACACCTTC,CASSERTKDGYTF
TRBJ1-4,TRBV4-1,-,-,TGCGCCAGCAGCCAAGATCATTCGGGGAGTGAAAAACTGTTTTTT,CASSQDHSGSEKLFF
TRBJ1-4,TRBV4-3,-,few,TGCGCCAGCAGCCAAAAGACTTGGGGGCTTAATGAAAAACTGTTTTTT,CASSQKTWGLNEKLFF
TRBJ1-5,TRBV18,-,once,TGTGCCAGCTCACCTGGACAGAGCGACTATAGCAATCAGCCCCAGCATTTT,CASSPGQSDYSNQPQHF
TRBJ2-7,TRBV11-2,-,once,TGTGCCAGCAGGCAAACAGGGTTGCGCGAGCAGTACTTC,CASRQTGLREQYF
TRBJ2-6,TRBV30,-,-,TGTGCCTGGATCCCATTGGGGAGCTCTGGGGCCAACGTCCTGACTTTC,CAWIPLGSSGANVLTF
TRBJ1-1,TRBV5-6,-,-,TGTGCCAGCAGCTTCCTGTCCAGGGCGAACACTGAAGCTTTCTTT,CASSFLSRANTEAFF
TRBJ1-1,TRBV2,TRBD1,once,TGTGCCAGCAAGGGGGGACAGCCGACAGGCTCGGGGAACACTGAAGCTTTCTTT,CASKGGQPTGSGNTEAFF
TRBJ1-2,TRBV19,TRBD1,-,TGTGCCAGTAGTAAGATGGGGCAGGGGGATGGCTACACCTTC,CASSKMGQGDGYTF
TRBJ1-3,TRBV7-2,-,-,TGTGCCAGCAGCCCCTATTTACGTCATGCTGACACCATATATTTT,CASSPYLRHADTIYF
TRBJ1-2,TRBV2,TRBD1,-,TGTGCCAGCAGCGCTACAATGGCAGGGGGCGTCTATGGCTACACCTTC,CASSATMAGGVYGYTF
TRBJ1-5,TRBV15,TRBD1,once,TGTGCCACCAGCAGAGATGTGGACAGGTTCAATCAGCCCCAGCATTTT,CATSRDVDRFNQPQHF
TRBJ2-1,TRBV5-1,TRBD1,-,TGCGCCAGCAGCTTGGAAGGGGGACAGGGCTACAATGAGCAGTTCTTC,CASSLEGGQGYNEQFF
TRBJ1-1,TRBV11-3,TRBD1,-,TGTGCCAGCAGCTCGGACAGGGCTCCGAACACTGAAGCTTTCTTT,CASSSDRAPNTEAFF
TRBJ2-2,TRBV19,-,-,TGTGCCAGTAGTATTAACACCATTAACACCGGGGAGCTGTTTTTT,CASSINTINTGELFF
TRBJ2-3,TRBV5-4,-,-,TGTGCCAGCAGCTCCTACAGGGATTACACAGATACGCAGTATTTT,CASSSYRDYTDTQYF
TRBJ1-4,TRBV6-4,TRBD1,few,TGTGCCAGCAGTGAAGAGCAGGGGGCTGGAAAACTGTTTTTT,CASSEEQGAGKLFF
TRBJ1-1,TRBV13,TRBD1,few,TGTGCCAGCAGCTTAGGGGGACAGGCGGGCACTGAAGCTTTCTTT,CASSLGGQAGTEAFF
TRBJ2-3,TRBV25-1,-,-,TGTGCCAGCAGTGAATGGGGTAGGGGGGGAACAGATACGCAGTATTTT,CASSEWGRGGTDTQYF
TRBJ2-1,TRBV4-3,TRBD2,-,TGCGCCAGCAGCCAAGAGCGGGGGGGCGACTATGAGCAGTTCTTC,CASSQERGGDYEQFF
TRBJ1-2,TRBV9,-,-,TGTGCCAGCAGCCCCCCGGGTGACTACTATGGCTACACCTTC,CASSPPGDYYGYTF
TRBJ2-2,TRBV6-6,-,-,TGTGCCAGCAGACCGACAGAGAACACCGGGGAGCTGTTTTTT,CASRPTENTGELFF
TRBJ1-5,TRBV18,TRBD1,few,TGTGCCAGCTCACGGGACAGGGCCAATCAGCCCCAGCATTTT,CASSRDRANQPQHF
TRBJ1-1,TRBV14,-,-,TGTGCCAGCAGCCCCAACAGGGTTGAAGCTTTCTTT,CASSPNRVEAFF
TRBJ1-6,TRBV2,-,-,TGTGCCAGCACAATAGGGGATTCACCCCTCCACTTT,CASTIGDSPLHF
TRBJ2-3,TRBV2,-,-,TGTGCCAGCAGTGAGAGCGTGGCGTTGGGTACAGATACGCAGTATTTT,CASSESVALGTDTQYF